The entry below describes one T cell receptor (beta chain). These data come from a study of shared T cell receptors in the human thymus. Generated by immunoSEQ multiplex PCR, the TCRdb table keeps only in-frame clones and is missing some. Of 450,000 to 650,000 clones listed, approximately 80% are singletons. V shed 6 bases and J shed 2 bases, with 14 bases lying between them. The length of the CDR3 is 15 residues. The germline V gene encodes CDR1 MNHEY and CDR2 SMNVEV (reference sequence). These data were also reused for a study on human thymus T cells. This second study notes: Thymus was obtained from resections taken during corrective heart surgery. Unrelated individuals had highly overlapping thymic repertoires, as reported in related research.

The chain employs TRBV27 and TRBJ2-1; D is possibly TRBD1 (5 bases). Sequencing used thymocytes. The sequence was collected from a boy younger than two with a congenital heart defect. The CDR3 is CASRRSQETYNEQFF. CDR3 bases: TGTGCCAGCAGACGATCACAGGAAACCTACAATGAGCAGTTCTTC.